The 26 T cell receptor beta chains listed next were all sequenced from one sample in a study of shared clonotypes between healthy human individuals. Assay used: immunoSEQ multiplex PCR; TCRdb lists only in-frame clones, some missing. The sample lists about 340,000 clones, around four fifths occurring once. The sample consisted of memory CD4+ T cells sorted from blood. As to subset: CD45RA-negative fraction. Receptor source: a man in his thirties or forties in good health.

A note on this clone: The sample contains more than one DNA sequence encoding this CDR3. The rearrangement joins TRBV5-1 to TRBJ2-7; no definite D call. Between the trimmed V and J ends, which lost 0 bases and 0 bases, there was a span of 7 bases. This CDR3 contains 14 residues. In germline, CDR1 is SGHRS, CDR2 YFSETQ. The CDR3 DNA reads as TGCGCCAGCAGCTTGGTACTTAACTCCTACGAGCAGTACTTC. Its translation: CASSLVLNSYEQYF. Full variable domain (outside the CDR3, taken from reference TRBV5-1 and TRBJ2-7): KAGVTQTPRYLIKTRGQQVTLSCSPISGHRSVSWYQQTPGQGLQFLFEYFSETQRNKGNFPGRFSGRQFSNSRSEMNVSTLELGDSALYLCASSLVLNSYEQYFGPGTRLTVT.

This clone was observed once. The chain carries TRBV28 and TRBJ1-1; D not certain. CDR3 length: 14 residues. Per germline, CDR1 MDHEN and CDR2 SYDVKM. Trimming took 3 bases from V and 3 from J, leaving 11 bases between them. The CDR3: CASSLVGSDTEAFF. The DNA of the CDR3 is TGTGCCAGCAGTTTGGTGGGAAGTGACACTGAAGCTTTCTTT. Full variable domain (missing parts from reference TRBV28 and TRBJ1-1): DVKVTQSSRYLVKRTGEKVFLECVQDMDHENMFWYRQDPGLGLRLIYFSYDVKMKEKGDIPEGYSVSREKKERFSLILESASTNQTSMYLCASSLVGSDTEAFFGQGTRLTVV.

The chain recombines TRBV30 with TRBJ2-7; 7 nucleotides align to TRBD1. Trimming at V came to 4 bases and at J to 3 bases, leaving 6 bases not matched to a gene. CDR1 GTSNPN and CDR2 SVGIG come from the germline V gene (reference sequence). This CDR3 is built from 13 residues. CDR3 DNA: TGTGCCTGGACGACAGGGTTTGGCTACGAGCAGTACTTC. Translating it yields CAWTTGFGYEQYF.

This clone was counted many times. The CDR3 DNA follows: TGTGCCAGCAGCCAAGAAGGCGGACTAGCGGGAGTTGAGCAGTTCTTC. Its protein product is CASSQEGGLAGVEQFF. The rearrangement uses TRBV14 and TRBJ2-1; TRBD2 aligns across 13 bases. V lost 0 bases and J lost 9; bases outside the gene matches: 5. Per the germline V gene, CDR1 is SGHDN and CDR2 is FVKESK. The CDR3 totals 16 residues. Based on the CDR3 plus reference TRBV14 and TRBJ2-1, the full variable domain is EAGVTQFPSHSVIEKGQTVTLRCDPISGHDNLYWYRRVMGKEIKFLLHFVKESKQDESGMPNNRFLAERTGGTYSTLKVQPAELEDSGVYFCASSQEGGLAGVEQFFGPGTRLTVL.

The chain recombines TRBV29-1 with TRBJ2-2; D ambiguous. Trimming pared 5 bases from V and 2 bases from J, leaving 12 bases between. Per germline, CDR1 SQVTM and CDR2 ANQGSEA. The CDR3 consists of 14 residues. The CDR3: CSVNSDRNTGELFF. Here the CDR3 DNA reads TGCAGCGTTAATTCGGACCGAAACACCGGGGAGCTGTTTTTT.

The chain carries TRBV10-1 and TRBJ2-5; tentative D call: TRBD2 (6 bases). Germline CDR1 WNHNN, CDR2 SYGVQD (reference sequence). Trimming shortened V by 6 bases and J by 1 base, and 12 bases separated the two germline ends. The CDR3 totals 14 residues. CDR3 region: CASSPGGLQETQYF. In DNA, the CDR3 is TGCGCCAGCAGCCCCGGGGGTCTCCAAGAGACCCAGTACTTC.

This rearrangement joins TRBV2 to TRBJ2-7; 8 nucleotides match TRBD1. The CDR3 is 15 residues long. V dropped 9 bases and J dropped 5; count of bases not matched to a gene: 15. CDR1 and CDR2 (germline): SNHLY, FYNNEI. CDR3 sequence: CASRALQGATDEQYF. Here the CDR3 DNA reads TGTGCCAGTCGGGCCCTCCAGGGGGCTACGGACGAGCAGTACTTC.

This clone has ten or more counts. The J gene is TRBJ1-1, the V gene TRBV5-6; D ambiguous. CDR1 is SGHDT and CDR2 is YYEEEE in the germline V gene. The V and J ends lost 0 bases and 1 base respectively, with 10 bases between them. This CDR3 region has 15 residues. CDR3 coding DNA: TGTGCCAGCAGCTTGGCGTTGGGGTGGAACACTGAAGCTTTCTTT. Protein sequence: CASSLALGWNTEAFF.

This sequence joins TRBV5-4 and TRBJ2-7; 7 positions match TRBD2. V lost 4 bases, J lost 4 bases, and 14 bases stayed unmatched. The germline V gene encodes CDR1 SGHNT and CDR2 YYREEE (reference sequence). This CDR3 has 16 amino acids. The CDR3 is CASSLSEREARYEQYF. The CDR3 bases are TGTGCCAGCAGCCTAAGTGAGCGGGAAGCACGATACGAGCAGTACTTC.

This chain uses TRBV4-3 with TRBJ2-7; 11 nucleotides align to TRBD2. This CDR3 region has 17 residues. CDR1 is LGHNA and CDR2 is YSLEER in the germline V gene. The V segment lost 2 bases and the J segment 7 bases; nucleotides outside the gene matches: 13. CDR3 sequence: CASSQTRGLAGRREQYF. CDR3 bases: TGCGCCAGCAGCCAAACCCGAGGACTAGCGGGTCGGAGGGAGCAGTACTTC.

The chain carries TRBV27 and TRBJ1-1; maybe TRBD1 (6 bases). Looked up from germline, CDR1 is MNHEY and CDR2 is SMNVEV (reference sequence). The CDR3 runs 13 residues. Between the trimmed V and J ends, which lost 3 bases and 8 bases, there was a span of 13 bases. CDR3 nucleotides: TGTGCCAGCAGTTTCGACAGGTTCTCCGAAGCTTTCTTT. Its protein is CASSFDRFSEAFF.

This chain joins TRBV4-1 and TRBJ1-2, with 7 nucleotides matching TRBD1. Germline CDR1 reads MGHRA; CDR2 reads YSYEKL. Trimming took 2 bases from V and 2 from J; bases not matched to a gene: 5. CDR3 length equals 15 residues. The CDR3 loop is CASSQLTTGNYGYTF. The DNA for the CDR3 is TGCGCCAGCAGCCAACTTACGACAGGGAACTATGGCTACACCTTC.

The chain's CDR3 is CASSVRTGLYEQYF. CDR3 coding DNA: TGTGCCAGCAGCGTCCGGACAGGGCTCTACGAGCAGTACTTC. The chain has TRBV6-5 and TRBJ2-7; 8 positions match TRBD1. V dropped 6 bases and J dropped 3; count of bases not matched to a gene: 7. This CDR3 comprises 14 residues. Germline V gene lookup returns CDR1 MNHEY and CDR2 SVGAGI.

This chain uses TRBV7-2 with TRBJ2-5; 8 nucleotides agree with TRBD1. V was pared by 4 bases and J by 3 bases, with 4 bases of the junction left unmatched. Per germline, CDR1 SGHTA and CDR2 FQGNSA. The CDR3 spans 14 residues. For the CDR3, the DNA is TGTGCCAGCAGCTATAACAGGGGGGAAGAGACCCAGTACTTC. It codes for CASSYNRGEETQYF.

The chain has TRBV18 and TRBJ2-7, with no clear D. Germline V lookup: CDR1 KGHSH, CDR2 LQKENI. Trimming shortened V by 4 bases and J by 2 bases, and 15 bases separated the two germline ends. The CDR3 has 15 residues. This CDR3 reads CASSLDRARTYEQYF. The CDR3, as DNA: TGTGCCAGCTCACTAGACCGGGCGCGGACCTACGAGCAGTACTTC.

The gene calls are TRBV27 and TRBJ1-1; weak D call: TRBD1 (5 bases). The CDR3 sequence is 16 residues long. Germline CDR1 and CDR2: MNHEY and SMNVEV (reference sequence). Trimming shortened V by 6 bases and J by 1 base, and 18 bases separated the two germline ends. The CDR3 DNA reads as TGTGCCAGCAGCCACTCCATCGGGGGGGGGAACACTGAAGCTTTCTTT. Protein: CASSHSIGGGNTEAFF.

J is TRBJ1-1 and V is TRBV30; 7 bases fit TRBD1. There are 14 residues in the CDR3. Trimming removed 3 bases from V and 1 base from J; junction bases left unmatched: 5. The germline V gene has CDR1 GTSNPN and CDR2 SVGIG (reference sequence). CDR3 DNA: TGTGCCTGGAGGTACAGGGGCAAGAACACTGAAGCTTTCTTT. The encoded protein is CAWRYRGKNTEAFF.

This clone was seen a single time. CDR3 DNA: TGTGCCAGCAGCCCGACTAACTATGGCTACACCTTC. Translation gives CASSPTNYGYTF. J is TRBJ1-2 and V is TRBV5-6, with D unclear. The germline V gene has CDR1 SGHDT and CDR2 YYEEEE. The CDR3 is made up of 12 amino acids. V was cut by 4 bases and J by 0 bases, with 4 bases left in between.

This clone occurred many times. CDR3 residues: CASRDRAVNQPQHF. CDR3 bases: TGTGCCAGTCGGGACAGGGCAGTTAATCAGCCCCAGCATTTT. The rearrangement links TRBV2 to TRBJ1-5; TRBD1 aligns across 9 bases. The CDR3 spans 14 residues. V was clipped by 9 bases and J by 4 bases; unmatched bases: 7. Per the germline V gene, CDR1 is SNHLY and CDR2 is FYNNEI.

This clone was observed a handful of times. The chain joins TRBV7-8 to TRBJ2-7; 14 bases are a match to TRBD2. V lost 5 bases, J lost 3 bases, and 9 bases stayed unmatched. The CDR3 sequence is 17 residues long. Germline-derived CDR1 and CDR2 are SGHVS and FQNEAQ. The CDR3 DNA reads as TGTGCCAGCAGCCTTAGGAGGACTAGCGGGAGGCTCTACGAGCAGTACTTC. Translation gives CASSLRRTSGRLYEQYF.

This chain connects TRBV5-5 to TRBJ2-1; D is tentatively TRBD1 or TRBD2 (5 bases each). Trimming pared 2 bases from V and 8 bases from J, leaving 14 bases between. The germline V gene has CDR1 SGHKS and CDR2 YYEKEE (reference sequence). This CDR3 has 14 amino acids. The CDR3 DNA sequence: TGTGCCAGCAGCTTTATTGCAGGGCGGGATGAGCAGTTCTTC. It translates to CASSFIAGRDEQFF. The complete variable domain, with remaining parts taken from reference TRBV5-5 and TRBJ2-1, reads DAGVTQSPTHLIKTRGQQVTLRCSPISGHKSVSWYQQVLGQGPQFIFQYYEKEERGRGNFPDRFSARQFPNYSSELNVNALLLGDSALYLCASSFIAGRDEQFFGPGTRLTVL.

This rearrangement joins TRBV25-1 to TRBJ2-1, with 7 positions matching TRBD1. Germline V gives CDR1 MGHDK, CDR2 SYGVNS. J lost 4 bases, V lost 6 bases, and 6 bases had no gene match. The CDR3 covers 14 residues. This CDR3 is CASRTGTDYNEQFF. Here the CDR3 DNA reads TGTGCCAGCAGGACTGGGACAGATTACAATGAGCAGTTCTTC.

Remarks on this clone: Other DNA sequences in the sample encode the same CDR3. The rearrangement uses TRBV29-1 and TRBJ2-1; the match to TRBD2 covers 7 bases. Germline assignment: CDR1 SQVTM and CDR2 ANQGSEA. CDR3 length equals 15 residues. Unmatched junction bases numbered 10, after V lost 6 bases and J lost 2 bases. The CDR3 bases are TGCAGCGTCGGACCCCTAGCGGCAACCTACAATGAGCAGTTCTTC. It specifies CSVGPLAATYNEQFF.

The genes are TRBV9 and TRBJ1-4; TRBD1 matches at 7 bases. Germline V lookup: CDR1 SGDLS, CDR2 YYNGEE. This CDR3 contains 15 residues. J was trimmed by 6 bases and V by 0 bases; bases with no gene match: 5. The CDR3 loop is CASSVATGDYEKLFF. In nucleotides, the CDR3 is TGTGCCAGCAGCGTAGCCACAGGGGACTATGAAAAACTGTTTTTT. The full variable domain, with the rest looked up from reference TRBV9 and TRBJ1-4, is DSGVTQTPKHLITATGQRVTLRCSPRSGDLSVYWYQQSLDQGLQFLIQYYNGEERAKGNILERFSAQQFPDLHSELNLSSLELGDSALYFCASSVATGDYEKLFFGSGTQLSVL.

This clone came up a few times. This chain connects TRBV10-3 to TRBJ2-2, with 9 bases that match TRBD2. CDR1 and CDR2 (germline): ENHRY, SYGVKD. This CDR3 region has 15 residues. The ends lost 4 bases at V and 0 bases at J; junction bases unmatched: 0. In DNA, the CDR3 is TGTGCCATCAGTGGGACTAGCGCGAACACCGGGGAGCTGTTTTTT. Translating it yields CAISGTSANTGELFF.

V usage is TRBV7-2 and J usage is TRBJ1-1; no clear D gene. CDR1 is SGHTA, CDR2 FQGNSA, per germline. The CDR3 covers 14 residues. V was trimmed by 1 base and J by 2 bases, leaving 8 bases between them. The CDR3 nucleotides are TGTGCCAGCAGCTTAGACAGAACCAACACTGAAGCTTTCTTT. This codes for CASSLDRTNTEAFF. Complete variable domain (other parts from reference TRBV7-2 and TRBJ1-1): GAGVSQSPSNKVTEKGKDVELRCDPISGHTALYWYRQSLGQGLEFLIYFQGNSAPDKSGLPSDRFSAERTGGSVSTLTIQRTQQEDSAVYLCASSLDRTNTEAFFGQGTRLTVV.